These 32 T cell receptor beta chains came from one sample sequenced in a study of multiple sclerosis patients with progressive multifocal leukoencephalopathy (dated by TCRdb to between 2018 and 2021). The sample's time point label is to be understood as: 5 to 6 months of natalizumab therapy. What the treatment or condition label conveys for this sample: on natalizumab therapy at sampling. Library method: the immunoSEQ multiplex PCR assay. TCRdb's version of the immuneACCESS table is confined to in-frame rearrangements and falls short of the full clone set. An unresolved V gene accounts for under half of the shortfall where checked; the remainder is of unknown origin. Across this sample there are some 31,000 clones, with roughly 86% seen only once. The top ten clonotypes cover about 1.4% of the sample. The specimen comprised PBMCs, sampled from a patient treated with natalizumab. The receptors stem from a human donor with multiple sclerosis.

The gene calls are TRBV7-8 and TRBJ1-4; 10 bases match TRBD1. The ends lost 4 bases at V and 8 bases at J; junction bases unmatched: 13. CDR1 and CDR2 from the germline V gene are SGHVS and FQNEAQ. The CDR3 loop spans 17 amino acids. The CDR3 nucleotides read TGTGCCAGCAGCTCGAAAATTTCCGGGACAGGGGCGGAAAAACTGTTTTTT. It codes for CASSSKISGTGAEKLFF.

This rearrangement joins TRBV28 to TRBJ2-7; TRBD1 aligns across 8 bases. Germline CDR1 MDHEN, CDR2 SYDVKM. This CDR3 has 14 residues. Germline trimming cut 6 bases from V and 7 bases from J; bases unmatched to any gene: 11. The CDR3 DNA reads as TGTGCCAGCAGGACTACGACAGGGGTCGGTGAGCAGTACTTC. Residues: CASRTTTGVGEQYF.

The chain links TRBV28 to TRBJ1-5; 11 nucleotides align to TRBD1. CDR3 length: 16 amino acids. Germline V CDR1 and CDR2: MDHEN, SYDVKM. Germline trimming cut 4 bases from V and 6 bases from J; bases unmatched to any gene: 8. The CDR3 protein is CASSSLDRGRGQPQHF. DNA for the CDR3: TGTGCCAGCAGTTCACTGGACAGGGGGCGAGGTCAGCCCCAGCATTTT. Drawing the rest from reference TRBV28 and TRBJ1-5, the complete variable domain is DVKVTQSSRYLVKRTGEKVFLECVQDMDHENMFWYRQDPGLGLRLIYFSYDVKMKEKGDIPEGYSVSREKKERFSLILESASTNQTSMYLCASSSLDRGRGQPQHFGDGTRLSIL.

This sequence joins TRBV5-6 and TRBJ2-7; the D gene is possibly TRBD2 (5 bases). Germline CDR1 is SGHDT and CDR2 is YYEEEE. This CDR3 contains 15 residues. V was trimmed by 4 bases and J by 2 bases, leaving 16 bases between them. DNA of the CDR3: TGTGCCAGCAGCACGGACTGGACGGCAGCCTACGAGCAGTACTTC. It specifies CASSTDWTAAYEQYF.

The gene calls are TRBV28 and TRBJ2-1; 14 nucleotides match TRBD2. V was clipped by 6 bases and J by 2 bases; unmatched bases: 12. Per germline, CDR1 MDHEN and CDR2 SYDVKM. The CDR3 consists of 19 residues. CDR3 DNA: TGTGCCAGCAGCCCGACTAGCGGGAGGGCCCTCCCGGCCTACAATGAGCAGTTCTTC. Translation gives CASSPTSGRALPAYNEQFF.

In DNA form, the CDR3 reads TGTGCCAGCAGTTTAAGAGGGACTAGCCAACACGAGCAGTACTTC. This translates into CASSLRGTSQHEQYF. The chain links TRBV28 to TRBJ2-7; 9 bases agree with TRBD2. In germline, CDR1 is MDHEN, CDR2 SYDVKM. The CDR3 totals 15 residues. With 2 bases clipped from V and 5 bases from J, the junction kept 7 bases outside the gene matches.

The V and J genes are TRBV6-5 and TRBJ2-6, with 7 nucleotides matching TRBD1. V shed 6 bases and J 2 bases; nucleotides not matched to a gene: 4. The CDR3 is 15 amino acids. CDR1 MNHEY and CDR2 SVGAGI come from the germline V gene. CDR3 sequence: CASSPTGAGANVLTF. The DNA of the CDR3 is TGTGCCAGCAGCCCCACAGGGGCTGGGGCCAACGTCCTGACTTTC.

This clone was seen a single time. The genes are TRBV7-2 and TRBJ2-7; D not resolved. V was cut by 2 bases and J by 5 bases, with 10 bases left in between. CDR3 length equals 13 residues. The V gene's germline CDR1 is SGHTA and CDR2 FQGNSA. The CDR3 DNA reads TGTGCCAGCAGCTTACCCGTCAGTGACGAGCAGTACTTC. Translated: CASSLPVSDEQYF.

This clone has a single count. The rearrangement uses TRBV19 and TRBJ1-5; 8 positions agree with TRBD1. Trimming at V came to 1 base and at J to 5 bases, leaving 10 bases not matched to a gene. The CDR3 runs 17 residues. Germline lookup yields CDR1 LNHDA and CDR2 SQIVND (reference sequence). CDR3 amino acids: CASSIGGGQANYQPQHF. In DNA form, the CDR3 reads TGTGCCAGTAGTATAGGGGGGGGACAGGCCAACTATCAGCCCCAGCATTTT.

In this sample, this clone turned up once. This chain joins TRBV18 and TRBJ2-3; TRBD1 aligns across 12 bases. V was pared by 6 bases and J by 0 bases, with 16 bases of the junction left unmatched. The CDR3 is 20 residues long. From germline, CDR1 is KGHSH and CDR2 LQKENI. Here the CDR3 DNA reads TGTGCCAGCTCCCCTTCGGGACAGGGGGCTTCCAGTGGTAGCACAGATACGCAGTATTTT. This encodes CASSPSGQGASSGSTDTQYF.

A single count supports this clone. V and J are TRBV7-9 and TRBJ2-2; no reliable D call. CDR1 is SEHNR, CDR2 FQNEAQ, per germline (reference sequence). Trimming pared 3 bases from V and 3 bases from J, leaving 8 bases between. The CDR3 runs to 14 residues. This CDR3 reads CASSFPGHTGELFF. In DNA form, the CDR3 reads TGTGCCAGCAGCTTTCCGGGCCACACCGGGGAGCTGTTTTTT.

The CDR3 DNA sequence: TGTGCCAGCAGCTCAATGCTAACTCATAACTATGGCTACACCTTC. Protein product: CASSSMLTHNYGYTF. The chain joins TRBV7-8 to TRBJ1-2; D remains ambiguous. Per the germline V gene, CDR1 is SGHVS and CDR2 is FQNEAQ. The V gene lost 4 bases and the J gene lost 1 base, with 13 bases spanning the gap. The length of the CDR3 is 15 residues.

CDR3 amino acids: CASSYSGWGPNQPQHF. The CDR3 DNA follows: TGTGCCAGCAGTTACTCTGGGTGGGGACCCAATCAGCCCCAGCATTTT. The chain joins TRBV6-5 to TRBJ1-5; perhaps TRBD1 as D (5 bases). CDR3 length: 16 amino acids. Germline lookup yields CDR1 MNHEY and CDR2 SVGAGI. V lost 0 bases and J lost 3, with 12 bases in between.

In DNA, the CDR3 is TGCGCCAGCAGCCCTGCGCAGGTTAGCACAGATACGCAGTATTTT. Protein sequence: CASSPAQVSTDTQYF. The gene calls are TRBV4-1 and TRBJ2-3; D unclear. Per germline, CDR1 MGHRA and CDR2 YSYEKL. V lost 4 bases and J lost 0, with 11 bases in between. There are 15 residues in the CDR3.

The chain combines TRBV9 with TRBJ2-1; 9 nucleotides align to TRBD2. From germline, CDR1 is SGDLS and CDR2 YYNGEE. The J segment lost 0 bases and the V segment lost 2 bases, leaving 3 bases of the junction unmatched. The CDR3 has 16 residues. The CDR3 loop reads CASSVYSGGSYNEQFF. The CDR3 DNA reads TGTGCCAGCAGCGTGTATAGCGGGGGCTCCTACAATGAGCAGTTCTTC.

The chain links TRBV19 to TRBJ2-5; D assignment may be TRBD1 or TRBD2 (5 bases each). The DNA end lines up better with TRBJ2-7; the J call may be wrong. This CDR3 has 14 amino acids. From germline, CDR1 is LNHDA and CDR2 SQIVND (reference sequence). The CDR3 spells CASSSGTVPYEQYF. In nucleotides, the CDR3 is TGTGCCAGTAGTTCTGGGACGGTCCCCTACGAGCAGTACTTC.

The chain employs TRBV7-2 and TRBJ2-3, with D possibly called TRBD1 or TRBD2 (5 bases each). V lost 4 bases and J lost 4, with 15 bases in between. The germline CDR1 and CDR2 sequences are SGHTA and FQGNSA. The CDR3 totals 15 residues. The DNA of the CDR3 is TGTGCCAGCAGCTCGGGGCCCGGAGTGGCAGATACGCAGTATTTT. As protein: CASSSGPGVADTQYF.

The V gene is TRBV25-1, the J gene TRBJ1-1; D might be TRBD1 (5 bases). Trimming pared 6 bases from V and 1 base from J, leaving 12 bases between. Germline V gene lookup returns CDR1 MGHDK and CDR2 SYGVNS. The CDR3 length is 14 residues. The CDR3 nucleotides read TGTGCCAGCAGATTCGGGGGAAGGAACACTGAAGCTTTCTTT. It codes for CASRFGGRNTEAFF. Drawing the rest from reference TRBV25-1 and TRBJ1-1, the complete variable domain is EADIYQTPRYLVIGTGKKITLECSQTMGHDKMYWYQQDPGMELHLIHYSYGVNSTEKGDLSSESTVSRIRTEHFPLTLESARPSHTSQYLCASRFGGRNTEAFFGQGTRLTVV.

CDR3 coding DNA: TGTGCCTGGAAAGAGGGGAAGGAGACTGAAGCTTTCTTT. It translates to CAWKEGKETEAFF. The chain joins TRBV30 to TRBJ1-1; TRBD1 is a possible D gene (5 bases). Germline values: CDR1 GTSNPN, CDR2 SVGIG (reference sequence). Trimming removed 4 bases from V and 5 bases from J, with 14 bases in between. The CDR3 is 13 residues long.

The CDR3 DNA follows: TGTGCCAGTTCCCCCTCGGCAGGGGGCGCGGGTCGAGCTTTCTTT. It is translated as CASSPSAGGAGRAFF. This chain links TRBV19 with TRBJ1-1, with 8 bases fitting TRBD1. Germline V gene sequence: CDR1 LNHDA, CDR2 SQIVND (reference sequence). V shed 8 bases, J shed 10 bases, and the junction held 18 bases outside the gene matches. The CDR3 sequence is 15 residues long.

The CDR3 nucleotides read TGCGCCAGCAGCCAAATGGGACAGTCCTACGAGCAGTACTTC. This translates into CASSQMGQSYEQYF. This chain joins TRBV5-1 and TRBJ2-7; the match to TRBD1 covers 7 bases. The CDR3 is 14 amino acids. The V gene end was trimmed by 4 bases and the J gene end by 1 base; junction bases not matched to a gene: 5. Germline CDR1 SGHRS, CDR2 YFSETQ.

V gene TRBV30 combines with J gene TRBJ1-1; D ambiguous. Germline lookup yields CDR1 GTSNPN and CDR2 SVGIG (reference sequence). The V end was cut by 4 bases, the J end by 7 bases, with 13 bases between. The CDR3 contains 12 residues. CDR3 amino acids: CAWTHVRVEAFF. CDR3 bases: TGTGCCTGGACCCACGTTAGGGTTGAAGCTTTCTTT.

The V gene is TRBV7-2, the J gene TRBJ1-5; D is unresolved. The V gene lost 5 bases and the J gene lost 6 bases, with 20 bases spanning the gap. The CDR3 totals 16 residues. Per the germline V gene, CDR1 is SGHTA and CDR2 is FQGNSA. CDR3: CASSTRFGSRGQPQHF. The CDR3 DNA sequence: TGTGCCAGCAGCACCCGTTTTGGGTCGAGAGGTCAGCCCCAGCATTTT.

The rearrangement links TRBV29-1 to TRBJ1-5, with D unclear. CDR3 length: 12 amino acids. Germline CDR1 is SQVTM and CDR2 is ANQGSEA. V shed 4 bases and J shed 4 bases, with 8 bases lying between them. Here the CDR3 reads CSVGGGNQPQHF. As DNA, the CDR3 is TGCAGCGTTGGGGGAGGGAATCAGCCCCAGCATTTT.

V gene TRBV12-5 combines with J gene TRBJ2-2; 11 bases fit TRBD2. CDR1 LGHNT and CDR2 FRNRAP come from the germline V gene. The CDR3 length is 17 residues. The trim removed 7 bases at V and 0 bases at J, leaving 7 bases unmatched. CDR3 loop: CASERVAGGPNTGELFF. The CDR3 DNA reads as TGTGCTAGTGAACGGGTAGCGGGAGGGCCGAACACCGGGGAGCTGTTTTTT.

The CDR3, as DNA: TGTGCCAGCAGCGTAGAATTTAACACTGAAGCTTTCTTT. Translation: CASSVEFNTEAFF. The genes are TRBV9 and TRBJ1-1; D gene ambiguous. The CDR3 has 13 residues. Germline loops: CDR1 SGDLS, CDR2 YYNGEE. V was pared by 0 bases and J by 2 bases, with 5 bases between.

The genes are TRBV7-8 and TRBJ2-2; 10 bases align to TRBD1. V gave up 4 bases and J gave up 8 bases; unmatched junction bases: 7. Germline V gives CDR1 SGHVS, CDR2 FQNEAQ. This CDR3 comprises 15 residues. Here the CDR3 reads CASSSRQGAPGELFF. The CDR3 nucleotides are TGTGCCAGCAGCTCTCGACAGGGGGCGCCTGGGGAGCTGTTTTTT. The whole variable domain, remainder taken from reference TRBV7-8 and TRBJ2-2, is GAGVSQSPRYKVAKRGQDVALRCDPISGHVSLFWYQQALGQGPEFLTYFQNEAQLDKSGLPSDRFFAERPEGSVSTLKIQRTQQEDSAVYLCASSSRQGAPGELFFGEGSRLTVL.

CDR3 sequence (DNA): TGTGCTAGTGGTTTGGTACATCCCCTCTCGGGGAACACCGGGGAGCTGTTTTTT. Translated: CASGLVHPLSGNTGELFF. The chain employs TRBV12-5 and TRBJ2-2, with D unresolved. Germline assignment: CDR1 LGHNT and CDR2 FRNRAP. This CDR3 spans 18 amino acids. V lost 0 bases, J lost 1 base, and 15 bases lay in between.

V usage is TRBV11-3 and J usage is TRBJ2-7; D might be TRBD1 (5 bases). Germline CDR1 SGHNT, CDR2 YENEEA. The V gene lost 5 bases and the J gene lost 6 bases, with 29 bases spanning the gap. This CDR3 region has 18 residues. CDR3: CASSPPTDVGSRASEQYF. CDR3 sequence (DNA): TGTGCCAGCAGCCCCCCCACCGACGTCGGGTCCAGGGCGTCCGAGCAGTACTTC.

The V call is TRBV6-4, the J call TRBJ2-1; 10 nucleotides line up with TRBD2. Trimming at V came to 5 bases and at J to 7 bases, leaving 8 bases not matched to a gene. The CDR3 is 15 amino acids. The germline CDR1 and CDR2 sequences are MRHNA and SNTAGT. The CDR3 DNA is TGTGCCAGCAGTACCCTAGCGGGAGCCTCTAATGAGCAGTTCTTC. Protein sequence: CASSTLAGASNEQFF.

This clone came up once. The chain couples TRBV27 to TRBJ1-2; 9 bases map to TRBD1. Trimming removed 5 bases from V and 3 bases from J; junction bases left unmatched: 7. The CDR3 contains 15 residues. Germline-derived CDR1 and CDR2 are MNHEY and SMNVEV (reference sequence). CDR3 sequence reads: CASSLGQGLDYGYTF. The CDR3 nucleotides read TGTGCCAGCAGTCTAGGACAGGGGCTCGACTATGGCTACACCTTC.

This sequence joins TRBV5-1 and TRBJ2-1; D is undetermined. Germline CDR1 is SGHRS and CDR2 is YFSETQ. Trimming stripped 0 bases from V and 0 bases from J, with 13 bases between. This CDR3 region has 17 residues. CDR3 in amino acids: CASSLGLAFLSYNEQFF. The DNA for the CDR3 is TGCGCCAGCAGCTTGGGGTTGGCGTTTCTCTCCTACAATGAGCAGTTCTTC.